These 25 T cell receptor beta chains originate from one sample sequenced in a study of a mutant IDH1 vaccine in newly diagnosed glioma. Time point meaning: week 47, end of study. Doses consisted of 300 ug of mutant IDH1 20-mer peptide each, paired with topical imiquimod. This table comes from immunoSEQ multiplex PCR, and its TCRdb copy is limited to in-frame clones, with some not included. The data show around 94,000 clones, approximately 89% seen once. No antigen has been assigned to these receptors. The material sequenced was PBMCs, taken from a glioma patient whose treatment included an IDH1 peptide vaccine. These receptors all stem from a woman aged 45-60 years with glioma.

There are a few counts of this clone. V is TRBV10-2 and J is TRBJ1-1; maybe TRBD1 (6 bases). V was clipped by 8 bases and J by 4 bases, with 17 bases between them. The CDR3 has 14 amino acids. CDR1 is WSHSY, CDR2 SAAADI, per germline. This CDR3 is CASLPDGGLTEAFF. For the CDR3, the DNA is TGCGCCAGCCTGCCCGACGGGGGCCTCACTGAAGCTTTCTTT.

The gene calls are TRBV4-1 and TRBJ1-1; D gene uncertain. The germline V gene has CDR1 MGHRA and CDR2 YSYEKL. The CDR3 runs 14 residues. V lost 3 bases to trimming and J lost 0 bases, with 8 bases between them. The CDR3 is CASSHPTVNTEAFF. The DNA of the CDR3 is TGCGCCAGCAGCCATCCTACAGTGAACACTGAAGCTTTCTTT.

Only one count was recorded for this clone. The chain recombines TRBV9 with TRBJ2-1; a possible D gene is TRBD2 (6 bases). The CDR3 contains 15 residues. Between the trimmed V and J ends, which lost 0 bases and 3 bases, there was a span of 10 bases. Germline CDR1 SGDLS, CDR2 YYNGEE. CDR3 region: CASSVAGVNYNEQFF. CDR3 in DNA: TGTGCCAGCAGCGTAGCGGGAGTCAACTACAATGAGCAGTTCTTC. Looking up the rest from reference TRBV9 and TRBJ2-1 gives the full variable domain: DSGVTQTPKHLITATGQRVTLRCSPRSGDLSVYWYQQSLDQGLQFLIQYYNGEERAKGNILERFSAQQFPDLHSELNLSSLELGDSALYFCASSVAGVNYNEQFFGPGTRLTVL.

The chain is built from TRBV19 and TRBJ2-7; D not certain. Trimming removed 3 bases from V and 6 bases from J, with 12 bases in between. CDR1 is LNHDA, CDR2 SQIVND, per germline (reference sequence). The CDR3 sequence is 13 residues long. CDR3: CASSISGPSEQYF. The DNA of the CDR3 is TGTGCCAGTAGTATTTCCGGCCCCAGCGAGCAGTACTTC.

The chain employs TRBV9 and TRBJ1-1; D may be TRBD1 (5 bases). Germline values: CDR1 SGDLS, CDR2 YYNGEE. This CDR3 contains 13 residues. The V end lost 0 bases, the J end lost 6 bases, and 9 bases lay between the germline ends. This CDR3 reads CASSVGGTPEAFF. The CDR3 DNA is TGTGCCAGCAGCGTAGGGGGGACCCCTGAAGCTTTCTTT.

J is TRBJ2-2 and V is TRBV19, with unresolved D. The V gene's germline CDR1 is LNHDA and CDR2 SQIVND (reference sequence). CDR3 length: 13 residues. The V and J ends lost 5 bases and 3 bases respectively, with 7 bases between them. CDR3 DNA: TGTGCCAGTAGTGTAGGGTACACCGGGGAGCTGTTTTTT. It codes for CASSVGYTGELFF. Combining the CDR3 with reference TRBV19 and TRBJ2-2 gives the whole variable domain DGGITQSPKYLFRKEGQNVTLSCEQNLNHDAMYWYRQDPGQGLRLIYYSQIVNDFQKGDIAEGYSVSREKKESFPLTVTSAQKNPTAFYLCASSVGYTGELFFGEGSRLTVL.

The chain uses TRBV14 and TRBJ2-5; D possibly corresponds to TRBD1 (5 bases). Trimming took off 4 bases at V and 0 bases at J, with 6 bases between the two ends. CDR1 SGHDN and CDR2 FVKESK come from the germline V gene. The CDR3 spans 13 residues. The CDR3 loop is CASSRQYQETQYF. CDR3 DNA: TGTGCCAGCAGCCGACAGTACCAAGAGACCCAGTACTTC.

The CDR3 region has the DNA TGTGCCAGCAGCTATAGCCAGGTGAACTATGGCTACACCTTC. Its protein is CASSYSQVNYGYTF. The chain links TRBV7-9 to TRBJ1-2; D remains ambiguous. V was shortened by 4 bases and J by 2 bases, with 11 bases between the two germline ends. Germline V gene data show CDR1 as SEHNR and CDR2 as FQNEAQ (reference sequence). The CDR3 runs to 14 residues.

The chain employs TRBV9 and TRBJ2-5; D is perhaps TRBD1 (5 bases). Judging by the DNA end, TRBJ2-7 fits better; the J call may be wrong. Germline V CDR1 and CDR2: SGDLS, YYNGEE. The CDR3 has 14 amino acids. The CDR3 bases are TGTGCCAGCAGCGTTACAGGAAGGACCTACGAGCAGTACTTC. Translating gives CASSVTGRTYEQYF.

A single count supports this clone. The gene calls are TRBV21-1 and TRBJ1-4; the table calls TRBD1, which could not be checked here. TRBV21-1 is noted as a pseudogene. This CDR3 has 15 residues. CDR3 region: CASSKEGQLNEKLFF. The CDR3 DNA reads TGTGCCAGCAGCAAGGAGGGACAGTTAAATGAAAAACTGTTTTTT.

The chain is built from TRBV9 and TRBJ1-2; D possibly corresponds to TRBD1 (5 bases). The germline V gene encodes CDR1 SGDLS and CDR2 YYNGEE. The V and J ends lost 6 bases and 6 bases respectively, with 18 bases between them. There are 14 residues in the CDR3. CDR3 residues: CASTLEGRADGYTF. CDR3 nucleotides: TGTGCCAGCACCCTAGAGGGCAGGGCGGATGGCTACACCTTC.

The chain recombines TRBV4-1 with TRBJ1-5; D remains unclear. The CDR3 spans 16 residues. CDR1 MGHRA and CDR2 YSYEKL come from the germline V gene. V shed 4 bases and J shed 4 bases, with 17 bases lying between them. CDR3 sequence: CASSPVGRIKNQPQHF. CDR3 DNA: TGCGCCAGCAGCCCAGTCGGCCGTATAAAGAATCAGCCCCAGCATTTT.

The V call is TRBV10-3, the J call TRBJ1-6, with D possibly being TRBD1 (6 bases). Germline V gene sequence: CDR1 ENHRY, CDR2 SYGVKD. V lost 10 bases and J lost 11, with 18 bases in between. This CDR3 spans 13 amino acids. Here the CDR3 reads CATAKEQGTPLHF. The CDR3 DNA reads TGTGCCACCGCCAAAGAACAGGGCACACCCCTCCACTTT.

This clone has only one observation. The rearrangement links TRBV19 to TRBJ1-6; TRBD1 matches at 7 bases. The CDR3 has 17 residues. The germline CDR1 and CDR2 sequences are LNHDA and SQIVND (reference sequence). V gave up 0 bases and J gave up 8 bases; unmatched junction bases: 10. CDR3 region: CASSIDREGALHSPLHF. DNA of the CDR3: TGTGCCAGTAGTATAGATCGAGAGGGGGCTTTACATTCACCCCTCCACTTT.

The chain recombines TRBV7-2 with TRBJ1-5; unclear D gene. The V gene lost 1 base and the J gene lost 0 bases, with 4 bases spanning the gap. The CDR3 sequence is 14 residues long. The germline gives CDR1 SGHTA, CDR2 FQGNSA. In nucleotides, the CDR3 is TGTGCCAGCAGCTTAGACCATAGCAATCAGCCCCAGCATTTT. It specifies CASSLDHSNQPQHF.

The chain combines TRBV27 with TRBJ2-7; perhaps TRBD2 as D (6 bases). This CDR3 region has 17 residues. V dropped 1 base and J dropped 0 bases, with 16 bases sitting between them. Germline values: CDR1 MNHEY, CDR2 SMNVEV (reference sequence). The CDR3 DNA reads TGTGCCAGCAGTTTATACCCCGGGACTGAAATCTCCTACGAGCAGTACTTC. Translated: CASSLYPGTEISYEQYF.

The rearrangement joins TRBV18 to TRBJ1-1; 7 bases agree with TRBD1. Looked up from germline, CDR1 is KGHSH and CDR2 is LQKENI. The CDR3 consists of 13 residues. With 6 bases clipped from V and 13 bases from J, the junction kept 14 bases outside the gene matches. The CDR3 sequence is CASSPRQGEVGFF. The CDR3 DNA sequence: TGTGCCAGCTCCCCCCGGCAGGGGGAAGTCGGTTTCTTT.

This chain connects TRBV7-6 to TRBJ2-5; D is ambiguous. The CDR3 is made up of 13 amino acids. Trimming stripped 0 bases from V and 3 bases from J, with 5 bases between. The germline CDR1 and CDR2 sequences are SGHVS and FNYEAQ. Written as DNA, the CDR3 is TGTGCCAGCAGCTTAGCCTCGGAAGAGACCCAGTACTTC. This codes for CASSLASEETQYF.

The genes are TRBV29-1 and TRBJ1-5, with D unclear. The V gene's germline CDR1 is SQVTM and CDR2 ANQGSEA. V was trimmed by 4 bases and J by 3 bases, leaving 7 bases between them. The CDR3 has 12 residues. This CDR3 reads CSVGGYNQPQHF. DNA of the CDR3: TGCAGCGTTGGTGGGTACAATCAGCCCCAGCATTTT.

The chain joins TRBV10-3 to TRBJ1-1; possibly TRBD1 for D (6 bases). Trimming left V 7 bases short and J 4 bases short, with 16 bases between. CDR1 is ENHRY, CDR2 SYGVKD, per germline. This CDR3 has 14 amino acids. The CDR3 DNA sequence: TGTGCCATCAAAGGTTCAGGGGCTGGCACTGAAGCTTTCTTT. Protein: CAIKGSGAGTEAFF.

The chain has TRBV6-1 and TRBJ2-3, with TRBD2 matching 11 bases. Losses at the gene ends were 4 bases for V and 2 bases for J; bases not matched to a gene: 11. This CDR3 spans 18 amino acids. Germline assignment: CDR1 MNHNS and CDR2 SASEGT. The CDR3 sequence: CASSVLAGGPEATDTQYF. The DNA for the CDR3 is TGTGCCAGCAGTGTGCTAGCGGGAGGCCCCGAAGCCACAGATACGCAGTATTTT.

The sample holds one count of this clone. The chain joins TRBV7-8 to TRBJ2-1, with D maybe TRBD2 (6 bases). Germline CDR1 SGHVS, CDR2 FQNEAQ. V lost 5 bases and J 9 bases, leaving 20 bases between the germline ends. CDR3 size: 15 residues. DNA of the CDR3: TGTGCCAGCAGCCTGGGGGGTAGCGGTCTGGGTGAGCAGTTCTTC. Translation gives CASSLGGSGLGEQFF.

V and J are TRBV5-6 and TRBJ1-2; 7 nucleotides align to TRBD1. Germline V gene data show CDR1 as SGHDT and CDR2 as YYEEEE. V dropped 5 bases and J dropped 6; count of bases not matched to a gene: 4. CDR3 length equals 12 residues. CDR3 in DNA: TGTGCCAGCAGGACAGGGACAGATGGCTACACCTTC. Residues: CASRTGTDGYTF.

The V call is TRBV9, the J call TRBJ2-5; D remains unclear. CDR3 length: 15 residues. The germline V and J ends were trimmed by 4 bases and 5 bases, with 18 bases remaining between them. Germline CDR1 and CDR2: SGDLS and YYNGEE. In DNA form, the CDR3 reads TGTGCCAGCAGCCCCCAAGGCGTCGTTGGTGAGACCCAGTACTTC. Translating gives CASSPQGVVGETQYF.

J is TRBJ2-1 and V is TRBV2; no clear D. The V gene's germline CDR1 is SNHLY and CDR2 FYNNEI. V gave up 7 bases and J gave up 3 bases, with 7 bases separating them. The CDR3 totals 12 residues. In nucleotides, the CDR3 is TGTGCCAGCAAAACACTCTACAATGAGCAGTTCTTC. It translates to CASKTLYNEQFF.